A selection of T cell receptor beta chains follows, all from one sample in a study of cytomegalovirus exposure and HLA in healthy donors. The protocol was immunoSEQ multiplex PCR, while the TCRdb copy is restricted to in-frame clones and leaves out a portion. The sample holds approximately 92,000 clones, approximately 70% seen once. Sequencing was performed on PBMCs. Source of these receptors: a man aged 50 to 60 in good health and CMV-seronegative. Each CDR3 is given with its conserved first and last residue. The D gene is left open where the match is weak. Size tells how often a clone was seen (once, few, many) or the class of an expanded clone, and some rows leave it out.

j_gene: TRBJ1-2; v_gene: TRBV7-6; d_gene: NA; abundance: NA; CDR3aa: CASSIGASNYGYTF; CDR3nt: TGTGCCAGCAGCATAGGGGCCTCTAACTATGGCTACACCTTC
j_gene: TRBJ2-2; v_gene: TRBV5-8; d_gene: TRBD1; abundance: once; CDR3aa: CASSQSGTASTGELFF; CDR3nt: TGTGCCAGCAGCCAATCCGGGACAGCCAGCACCGGGGAGCTGTTTTTT
j_gene: TRBJ2-3; v_gene: TRBV14; d_gene: TRBD2; abundance: NA; CDR3aa: CASSHRLAGVIDTQYF; CDR3nt: TGTGCCAGCAGCCACCGACTAGCGGGAGTGATAGATACGCAGTATTTT
j_gene: TRBJ2-7; v_gene: TRBV15; d_gene: TRBD2; abundance: NA; CDR3aa: CATSRDRGGDEQYF; CDR3nt: TGTGCCACCAGCAGAGATCGGGGGGGTGACGAGCAGTACTTC
j_gene: TRBJ2-5; v_gene: TRBV6-5; d_gene: TRBD1; abundance: NA; CDR3aa: CASSYGTVQETQYF; CDR3nt: TGTGCCAGCAGTTATGGGACAGTCCAAGAGACCCAGTACTTC
j_gene: TRBJ2-5; v_gene: TRBV7-2; d_gene: TRBD1; abundance: NA; CDR3aa: CASSVPGQQETQYF; CDR3nt: TGTGCCAGCAGCGTACCGGGACAGCAAGAGACCCAGTACTTC
j_gene: TRBJ2-7; v_gene: TRBV30; d_gene: NA; abundance: NA; CDR3aa: CAWSRAHEQYF; CDR3nt: TGTGCCTGGAGTAGAGCTCACGAGCAGTACTTC
j_gene: TRBJ2-5; v_gene: TRBV5-1; d_gene: TRBD2; abundance: NA; CDR3aa: CASSFLSGRDPTQETQYF; CDR3nt: TGCGCCAGCAGCTTCCTTAGCGGGAGGGACCCGACCCAAGAGACCCAGTACTTC
j_gene: TRBJ2-1; v_gene: TRBV5-1; d_gene: TRBD2; abundance: few; CDR3aa: CASSVGLAYNEQFF; CDR3nt: TGCGCCAGCAGCGTGGGACTAGCGTACAATGAGCAGTTCTTC
j_gene: TRBJ2-7; v_gene: TRBV5-1; d_gene: TRBD2; abundance: NA; CDR3aa: CASSPSGGISYEQYF; CDR3nt: TGCGCCAGCAGCCCTAGCGGGGGGATCTCCTACGAGCAGTACTTC
j_gene: TRBJ1-5; v_gene: TRBV19; d_gene: TRBD1; abundance: NA; CDR3aa: CASSIDHRGVTQPQHF; CDR3nt: TGTGCCAGTAGTATAGACCACAGGGGTGTGACCCAGCCCCAGCATTTT
j_gene: TRBJ1-5; v_gene: TRBV7-3; d_gene: NA; abundance: few; CDR3aa: CASSLMAAGGNQPQHF; CDR3nt: TGTGCCAGCAGCTTAATGGCGGCAGGGGGCAATCAGCCCCAGCATTTT
j_gene: TRBJ2-1; v_gene: TRBV5-1; d_gene: NA; abundance: NA; CDR3aa: CASSHRDTQFF; CDR3nt: TGCGCCAGCAGTCACCGGGACACGCAGTTCTTC